Presented here are 25 T cell receptor beta chains from one specimen sequenced in a study of shared clonotypes between healthy human individuals. This table comes from immunoSEQ multiplex PCR, and its TCRdb copy is limited to in-frame clones, with some not included. Among approximately 2.3 million clones listed, approximately 93% were seen once. The sequenced sample consisted of naive CD4+ T cells from PBMCs. Subset here: CD45RA+ positively selected. These receptors all stem from a man younger than 35 in good health. Some clones in this sample may be carry-over from other donors' samples.

The rearrangement joins TRBV29-1 to TRBJ2-1, with unresolved D. The CDR3 totals 14 residues. With 6 bases removed from V and 0 bases from J, the gap between germline ends came to 12 bases. CDR1 is SQVTM, CDR2 ANQGSEA, per germline. The DNA for the CDR3 is TGCAGCGTCCCGACACCAGGCTCCTACAATGAGCAGTTCTTC. It encodes CSVPTPGSYNEQFF.

The rearrangement uses TRBV5-1 and TRBJ1-5; D is unresolved. Trimming stripped 3 bases from V and 7 bases from J, with 17 bases between. CDR1 is SGHRS, CDR2 YFSETQ, per germline. This CDR3 has 15 amino acids. CDR3 amino acids: CASSYDGRNIQPQHF. CDR3 nucleotides: TGCGCCAGCAGCTACGACGGTAGAAATATCCAGCCCCAGCATTTT.

The chain employs TRBV5-4 and TRBJ1-1; D remains ambiguous. The CDR3 sequence is 14 residues long. Germline V gene sequence: CDR1 SGHNT, CDR2 YYREEE (reference sequence). Trimming stripped 2 bases from V and 1 base from J, with 9 bases between. The CDR3 nucleotides read TGTGCCAGCAGCTTAGGGCCTCCGAACACTGAAGCTTTCTTT. This codes for CASSLGPPNTEAFF.

A remark on this clone: At the DNA level, this CDR3 is encoded by other sequences in the same sample as well. The CDR3 spells CSARTGYGYTF. For the CDR3, the DNA is TGCAGTGCTAGAACAGGCTATGGCTACACCTTC. The V call is TRBV20-1, the J call TRBJ1-2; tentatively, D is TRBD1 (5 bases). The ends were cut back, 2 bases at V and 4 bases at J, with 5 bases in the middle. This CDR3 contains 11 residues. The germline V gene has CDR1 DFQATT and CDR2 SNEGSKA (reference sequence).

For this clone: The sample has other DNA sequences that encode this CDR3 too. The genes are TRBV28 and TRBJ1-2, with TRBD1 as a possible D gene (5 bases). Trimming took 3 bases from V and 5 from J, leaving 10 bases between them. This CDR3 region has 13 residues. Germline CDR1 MDHEN, CDR2 SYDVKM. The CDR3 DNA reads TGTGCCAGCAGTTTTGGGGGATCATATGGCTACACCTTC. Translated, it gives CASSFGGSYGYTF.

The chain carries TRBV14 and TRBJ2-3; either TRBD1 or TRBD2 may supply D (6 bases each). Germline lookup yields CDR1 SGHDN and CDR2 FVKESK. Between the trimmed V and J ends, which lost 2 bases and 2 bases, there was a span of 14 bases. The CDR3 loop spans 16 amino acids. The CDR3 is CASSQLRGGNTDTQYF. The CDR3 coding sequence is TGTGCCAGCAGCCAACTACGAGGGGGGAACACAGATACGCAGTATTTT.

The chain recombines TRBV7-3 with TRBJ2-1; D possibly corresponds to TRBD1 (7 bases). This CDR3 is built from 18 residues. Trimming pared 4 bases from V and 5 bases from J, leaving 24 bases between. Germline V lookup: CDR1 SGHTA, CDR2 FQGTGA. In DNA form, the CDR3 reads TGTGCCAGCAGCTCCCAAGGAGGCAGGGGGGTTGGAGACAATGAGCAGTTCTTC. Its protein product is CASSSQGGRGVGDNEQFF. Based on the CDR3 plus reference TRBV7-3 and TRBJ2-1, the full variable domain is GAGVSQTPSNKVTEKGKYVELRCDPISGHTALYWYRQSLGQGPEFLIYFQGTGAADDSGLPNDRFFAVRPEGSVSTLKIQRTERGDSAVYLCASSSQGGRGVGDNEQFFGPGTRLTVL.

Here the CDR3 reads CASSPKAGGDTEAFF. CDR3 coding DNA: TGTGCCAGCTCACCTAAAGCCGGGGGTGACACTGAAGCTTTCTTT. This chain uses TRBV18 with TRBJ1-1; TRBD1 might be the D (5 bases). The ends were cut back, 3 bases at V and 3 bases at J, with 14 bases in the middle. The CDR3 covers 15 residues. Germline values: CDR1 KGHSH, CDR2 LQKENI.

The chain recombines TRBV18 with TRBJ1-5; D perhaps matches TRBD1 (5 bases). Germline V gives CDR1 KGHSH, CDR2 LQKENI. V dropped 3 bases and J dropped 7 bases, with 13 bases sitting between them. The CDR3 spans 14 residues. CDR3 DNA: TGTGCCAGCTCACCCCTGGGGGGGAGGCAGCCCCAGCATTTT. Its translation: CASSPLGGRQPQHF.

The V call is TRBV7-3, the J call TRBJ2-7; 9 bases fit TRBD1. The CDR3 runs 13 residues. The J segment lost 3 bases and the V segment lost 5 bases, leaving 2 bases of the junction unmatched. Per germline, CDR1 SGHTA and CDR2 FQGTGA. The CDR3: CASSRGQGYEQYF. CDR3 coding DNA: TGTGCCAGCAGCCGGGGACAGGGCTACGAGCAGTACTTC.

The chain links TRBV29-1 to TRBJ2-2, with 7 bases matching TRBD1. Germline loops: CDR1 SQVTM, CDR2 ANQGSEA. This CDR3 spans 14 amino acids. The V and J ends lost 6 bases and 0 bases, in that order; junction bases with no gene match: 4. The CDR3 sequence is CSVKTGTNTGELFF. CDR3 DNA sequence: TGCAGCGTGAAGACAGGGACGAACACCGGGGAGCTGTTTTTT.

The V call is TRBV6-5, the J call TRBJ2-7; TRBD1 matches at 9 bases. CDR1 is MNHEY and CDR2 is SVGAGI in the germline V gene. The CDR3 has 14 amino acids. J gave up 2 bases and V 2 bases, and 1 base lay outside the gene matches. DNA for the CDR3: TGTGCCAGCAGTTACACAGGGGGCGCCTACGAGCAGTACTTC. It is translated as CASSYTGGAYEQYF.

This clone was detected once. This CDR3 is also generated by other DNA sequences in the sample. The chain recombines TRBV7-6 with TRBJ2-6; D gene uncertain. V lost 3 bases and J lost 0, with 3 bases in between. This CDR3 region has 14 residues. CDR1 and CDR2 from the germline V gene are SGHVS and FNYEAQ. In nucleotides, the CDR3 is TGTGCCAGCAGCTTGGTCTCTGGGGCCAACGTCCTGACTTTC. Translated: CASSLVSGANVLTF.

This sequence joins TRBV19 and TRBJ1-2; D is possibly TRBD1 (6 bases). The CDR3 consists of 14 residues. V was trimmed by 1 base and J by 4 bases, leaving 10 bases between them. Germline V gene data show CDR1 as LNHDA and CDR2 as SQIVND (reference sequence). CDR3: CASSIVGQRYGYTF. The CDR3 coding sequence is TGTGCCAGTAGTATAGTAGGACAGCGCTATGGCTACACCTTC.

A single count supports this clone. Here the CDR3 DNA reads TGCGCCAGCAGCTTGCGGGCCGACAGAATGAACACTGAAGCTTTCTTT. Translation gives CASSLRADRMNTEAFF. The chain employs TRBV5-1 and TRBJ1-1; possibly TRBD1 for D (5 bases). Germline CDR1 SGHRS, CDR2 YFSETQ. V was cut by 1 base and J by 0 bases, with 13 bases left in between. The CDR3 has 16 amino acids.

This clone was seen just once. The chain joins TRBV7-9 to TRBJ2-5, with D hard to call. The CDR3 is made up of 14 amino acids. CDR1 SEHNR and CDR2 FQNEAQ come from the germline V gene (reference sequence). Trimming cost V 2 bases and J 4 bases, with 11 bases left between them. CDR3 coding DNA: TGTGCCAGCAGCTTACAGCGTTTACGAGAGACCCAGTACTTC. This gives the protein CASSLQRLRETQYF.

This rearrangement joins TRBV5-1 to TRBJ1-3; D is unresolved. V was shortened by 4 bases and J by 0 bases, with 14 bases between the two germline ends. Germline V CDR1 and CDR2: SGHRS, YFSETQ. The CDR3 length is 16 residues. This CDR3 is CASSRETGGSGNTIYF. CDR3 in DNA: TGCGCCAGCAGCAGGGAAACTGGCGGCTCTGGAAACACCATATATTTT.

The V gene is TRBV10-3, the J gene TRBJ1-2; D not certain. The CDR3 spans 13 residues. V dropped 0 bases and J dropped 6 bases, with 8 bases sitting between them. The germline gives CDR1 ENHRY, CDR2 SYGVKD. The CDR3: CAISESVRDGYTF. The CDR3 nucleotides read TGTGCCATCAGTGAGTCAGTCAGAGATGGCTACACCTTC.

V gene TRBV4-2 combines with J gene TRBJ2-2; D is undetermined. Trimming took 0 bases from V and 7 from J, leaving 6 bases between them. This CDR3 spans 13 amino acids. Germline V gene lookup returns CDR1 LGHNA and CDR2 YNFKEQ. The CDR3: CASSQDAIGELFF. For the CDR3, the DNA is TGTGCCAGCAGCCAAGACGCGATCGGGGAGCTGTTTTTT.

The CDR3 region is CASRDGYYEQYF. For the CDR3, the DNA is TGCGCCAGCCGGGACGGTTACTACGAGCAGTACTTC. V gene TRBV5-1 combines with J gene TRBJ2-7; perhaps D is TRBD1 or TRBD2 (5 bases each). Looked up from germline, CDR1 is SGHRS and CDR2 is YFSETQ. CDR3 length: 12 amino acids. The V end lost 7 bases, the J end lost 3 bases, and 11 bases lay between the germline ends.

This sequence joins TRBV2 and TRBJ1-5, with unresolved D. The CDR3 spans 11 residues. Trimming stripped 8 bases from V and 9 bases from J, with 11 bases between. CDR1 is SNHLY and CDR2 is FYNNEI in the germline V gene. The CDR3 sequence: CASQAAGPQHF. CDR3 bases: TGTGCCAGCCAAGCGGCGGGGCCCCAGCATTTT.

This clone was recorded a few times. Other DNA sequences in this sample translate to the same CDR3. The CDR3 protein is CASSEIRNTEAFF. The CDR3 DNA reads as TGCGCCAGCAGTGAAATACGAAACACTGAAGCTTTCTTT. The gene calls are TRBV10-2 and TRBJ1-1; no clear D. V was trimmed by 3 bases and J by 2 bases, leaving 7 bases between them. CDR3 length equals 13 residues. The germline CDR1 and CDR2 sequences are WSHSY and SAAADI.

V gene TRBV30 combines with J gene TRBJ1-2, with D tentatively TRBD1 (5 bases). Germline V CDR1 and CDR2: GTSNPN, SVGIG (reference sequence). The CDR3 covers 14 residues. The germline V and J ends were trimmed by 0 bases and 4 bases, with 12 bases remaining between them. The CDR3 DNA reads as TGTGCCTGGAGTGTAGGGGTTACGAGCTATGGCTACACCTTC. Translating it yields CAWSVGVTSYGYTF.

This chain uses TRBV10-3 with TRBJ1-4; D remains ambiguous. CDR3 length: 14 amino acids. Germline V gives CDR1 ENHRY, CDR2 SYGVKD. V lost 2 bases and J lost 8, with 12 bases in between. CDR3 DNA sequence: TGTGCCATCAGTGAGGCAAAGGATGGCGAAAAACTGTTTTTT. Its protein product is CAISEAKDGEKLFF.

The J gene is TRBJ2-7, the V gene TRBV5-1, with no clear D. CDR3 length: 15 amino acids. The V gene lost 0 bases and the J gene lost 1 base, with 11 bases spanning the gap. In germline, CDR1 is SGHRS, CDR2 YFSETQ. CDR3: CASSLVAVTSYEQYF. In nucleotides, the CDR3 is TGCGCCAGCAGCTTGGTGGCGGTTACGTCCTACGAGCAGTACTTC. Variable domain in full (rest from reference TRBV5-1 and TRBJ2-7): KAGVTQTPRYLIKTRGQQVTLSCSPISGHRSVSWYQQTPGQGLQFLFEYFSETQRNKGNFPGRFSGRQFSNSRSEMNVSTLELGDSALYLCASSLVAVTSYEQYFGPGTRLTVT.